The 27 T cell receptor beta chains below come from one sample, sequenced in a study of blood T cell repertoires in COVID-19. Here immunoSEQ multiplex PCR was the method, and the copy in TCRdb shows in-frame clones only, minus some. The table includes about 320,000 clones, roughly 89% detected once. Sample: peripheral blood. These receptors all come from a woman in her 30s with COVID-19, enrolled during active disease.

This clone was recorded once. The same CDR3 also results from other DNA sequences found in this sample. The V and J genes are TRBV19 and TRBJ2-7, with 10 bases matching TRBD1. V lost 5 bases and J lost 3; bases outside the gene matches: 4. Germline V lookup: CDR1 LNHDA, CDR2 SQIVND (reference sequence). The CDR3 is 14 amino acids. The CDR3 here is CASSPGTGDYEQYF. The CDR3 DNA is TGTGCCAGTAGTCCAGGGACAGGGGACTACGAGCAGTACTTC.

The rearrangement links TRBV5-1 to TRBJ2-7, with a weak D call TRBD2 (5 bases). Germline V gene lookup returns CDR1 SGHRS and CDR2 YFSETQ. The CDR3 contains 14 residues. Deletions cut 2 bases from V and 0 bases from J, with 9 bases between. This chain's CDR3 is CASSFGDSSYEQYF. The CDR3 coding sequence is TGCGCCAGCAGCTTCGGGGATAGCTCCTACGAGCAGTACTTC. Full variable domain (outside the CDR3, taken from reference TRBV5-1 and TRBJ2-7): KAGVTQTPRYLIKTRGQQVTLSCSPISGHRSVSWYQQTPGQGLQFLFEYFSETQRNKGNFPGRFSGRQFSNSRSEMNVSTLELGDSALYLCASSFGDSSYEQYFGPGTRLTVT.

The chain uses TRBV2 and TRBJ2-5, with D perhaps TRBD2 (7 bases). CDR3 length equals 16 residues. CDR1 is SNHLY, CDR2 FYNNEI, per germline. V was trimmed by 7 bases and J by 3 bases, leaving 21 bases between them. The CDR3 loop reads CASILPGGGGKETQYF. As DNA, the CDR3 is TGTGCCAGCATCCTTCCGGGGGGCGGGGGCAAAGAGACCCAGTACTTC.

The V gene is TRBV23-1, the J gene TRBJ2-7; D remains unclear. TRBV23-1 is classed as an ORF, of uncertain function. This CDR3 has 12 residues. Between the trimmed V and J ends, which lost 3 bases and 2 bases, there was a span of 5 bases. The DNA of the CDR3 is TGCGCCAGCAGTCATGGGCCCTACGAGCAGTACTTC. It yields the protein CASSHGPYEQYF.

The V call is TRBV6-5, the J call TRBJ1-1; D gene unclear. Germline loops: CDR1 MNHEY, CDR2 SVGAGI. V shed 0 bases and J shed 4 bases, with 15 bases lying between them. The CDR3 length is 16 residues. The CDR3 nucleotides are TGTGCCAGCAGTTACTCGATGGAGGGCAGAGGCACTGAAGCTTTCTTT. It specifies CASSYSMEGRGTEAFF.

This clone was observed many times. The V call is TRBV6-2 or TRBV6-3, the J call TRBJ1-2; 9 bases line up with TRBD1. The CDR3 covers 14 residues. Germline loops: CDR1 MNHEY, CDR2 SVGEGT. V lost 4 bases and J lost 7; bases outside the gene matches: 7. CDR3 in amino acids: CASSLGTGISGYTF. The DNA for the CDR3 is TGTGCCAGCAGTTTGGGGACAGGGATTTCTGGCTACACCTTC.

The chain carries TRBV27 and TRBJ1-1; 9 nucleotides align to TRBD1. Unmatched junction bases numbered 7, after V lost 5 bases and J lost 6 bases. Looked up from germline, CDR1 is MNHEY and CDR2 is SMNVEV (reference sequence). The CDR3 is made up of 14 amino acids. CDR3 in amino acids: CASSVNRGLAEAFF. CDR3 nucleotide sequence: TGTGCCAGCAGTGTCAACAGGGGGCTAGCTGAAGCTTTCTTT.

The rearrangement joins TRBV2 to TRBJ1-5; possibly TRBD1 for D (5 bases). V lost 7 bases and J lost 2, with 12 bases in between. Per germline, CDR1 SNHLY and CDR2 FYNNEI. There are 14 residues in the CDR3. The CDR3 here is CASTTGGGNQPQHF. The CDR3 DNA reads TGTGCCAGCACCACGGGGGGGGGCAATCAGCCCCAGCATTTT.

J is TRBJ2-5 and V is TRBV28, with TRBD1 matching 9 bases. J lost 4 bases, V lost 5 bases, and 5 bases had no gene match. The V gene's germline CDR1 is MDHEN and CDR2 SYDVKM. CDR3 length: 14 residues. The CDR3 nucleotides are TGTGCCAGCAGTCTACAGGGGGCTTCAGAGACCCAGTACTTC. Translated, it gives CASSLQGASETQYF.

This clone was seen once. The rearrangement joins TRBV3-1 (or the pseudogene TRBV3-2) to TRBJ1-2; 7 bases fit TRBD1. After removal of 2 bases from V and 5 bases from J, the junction contained 2 bases not matched to a gene. The length of the CDR3 is 13 residues. CDR1 and CDR2 from the germline V gene are LGHDT and YNNKEL (reference sequence). The CDR3 DNA follows: TGTGCCAGCAGCCAAAGGGGGCCGTATGGCTACACCTTC. Translated: CASSQRGPYGYTF.

This chain joins TRBV29-1 and TRBJ1-6, with D possibly being TRBD1 (5 bases). CDR1 and CDR2 from the germline V gene are SQVTM and ANQGSEA. The CDR3 extends over 12 amino acids. The CDR3 bases are TGCAGTGCTAGGGGCGAAGGATCACCCCTCCACTTT. Encoded protein: CSARGEGSPLHF. Together with reference TRBV29-1 and TRBJ1-6, the CDR3 gives the full variable domain: SAVISQKPSRDICQRGTSLTIQCQVDSQVTMMFWYRQQPGQSLTLIATANQGSEATYESGFVIDKFPISRPNLTFSTLTVSNMSPEDSSIYLCSARGEGSPLHFGNGTRLTVT.

This clone showed up just once. The chain joins TRBV3-1 (or the pseudogene TRBV3-2) to TRBJ1-5, with a weak D call TRBD1 (5 bases). V was clipped by 2 bases and J by 6 bases, with 11 bases between them. CDR3 length equals 14 residues. Germline V lookup: CDR1 LGHDT, CDR2 YNNKEL (reference sequence). The CDR3 DNA reads as TGTGCCAGCAGCCAACAGGGATTCGGTCAGCCCCAGCATTTT. It translates to CASSQQGFGQPQHF.

The rearrangement joins TRBV30 to TRBJ2-1, with D uncertain. Trimming took 3 bases from V and 9 from J, leaving 15 bases between them. The CDR3 extends over 13 amino acids. Germline CDR1 and CDR2: GTSNPN and SVGIG (reference sequence). CDR3 region: CAWSLEAWSEQFF. The CDR3 DNA reads TGTGCCTGGAGCTTAGAGGCCTGGAGTGAGCAGTTCTTC.

In this sample, this clone turned up a few times. CDR3 sequence reads: CASSYFTGNTEAFF. For the CDR3, the DNA is TGTGCCAGCAGCTATTTTACAGGGAACACTGAAGCTTTCTTT. The V gene is TRBV7-9, the J gene TRBJ1-1; D may be TRBD1 (5 bases). Germline CDR1 reads SEHNR; CDR2 reads FQNEAQ (reference sequence). This CDR3 comprises 14 residues. V lost 4 bases and J 1 base, leaving 10 bases between the germline ends. The variable domain in full, completed from reference TRBV7-9 and TRBJ1-1, reads DTGVSQNPRHKITKRGQNVTFRCDPISEHNRLYWYRQTLGQGPEFLTYFQNEAQLEKSRLLSDRFSAERPKGSFSTLEIQRTEQGDSAMYLCASSYFTGNTEAFFGQGTRLTVV.

The CDR3 DNA is TGTGCCTGTGTCGGAGGCACTGAAGCTTTCTTT. Encoded protein: CACVGGTEAFF. The chain carries TRBV30 and TRBJ1-1, with D unclear. The CDR3 spans 11 residues. The germline V gene has CDR1 GTSNPN and CDR2 SVGIG (reference sequence). The germline V and J ends were trimmed by 6 bases and 4 bases, with 9 bases remaining between them.

This chain links TRBV14 with TRBJ2-5; TRBD1 aligns across 7 bases. This CDR3 region has 15 residues. J gave up 4 bases and V 4 bases, and 9 bases lay outside the gene matches. CDR1 is SGHDN and CDR2 is FVKESK in the germline V gene. The CDR3 region has the DNA TGTGCCAGCAGCCTGACTACAGGGGTATTAGAGACCCAGTACTTC. Protein sequence: CASSLTTGVLETQYF.

This chain links TRBV5-1 with TRBJ1-1; D unresolved. V was shortened by 4 bases and J by 0 bases, with 19 bases between the two germline ends. Germline V lookup: CDR1 SGHRS, CDR2 YFSETQ. The CDR3 is made up of 17 amino acids. DNA for the CDR3: TGCGCCAGCAGCGCGCACCCGGGAGTGGGCATGAACACTGAAGCTTTCTTT. It translates to CASSAHPGVGMNTEAFF.

The CDR3 coding sequence is TGTGCCACCAGCAGAGATCCAGGGCAATCACCCCTCCACTTT. This gives the protein CATSRDPGQSPLHF. The chain has TRBV15 and TRBJ1-6, with D maybe TRBD1 (5 bases). Germline CDR1 reads LNHNV; CDR2 reads YYDKDF (reference sequence). Trimming left V 0 bases short and J 10 bases short, with 10 bases between. The CDR3 spans 14 residues.

The rearrangement uses TRBV27 and TRBJ1-2, with D perhaps TRBD1 (5 bases). V was shortened by 6 bases and J by 0 bases, with 11 bases between the two germline ends. The CDR3 consists of 14 residues. CDR1 and CDR2 (germline): MNHEY, SMNVEV (reference sequence). DNA for the CDR3: TGTGCCAGCAGGCCCGAACAGGCTAACTATGGCTACACCTTC. Residues: CASRPEQANYGYTF.

V is TRBV11-3 and J is TRBJ1-2, with 7 positions matching TRBD1. Trimming at V came to 4 bases and at J to 0 bases, leaving 5 bases not matched to a gene. Looked up from germline, CDR1 is SGHNT and CDR2 is YENEEA. The CDR3 consists of 15 residues. In nucleotides, the CDR3 is TGTGCCAGCAGCTCCCTTGGGACAGCTAACTATGGCTACACCTTC. It translates to CASSSLGTANYGYTF.

The chain carries TRBV28 and TRBJ2-3; TRBD1 might be the D (6 bases). The V end was cut by 3 bases, the J end by 0 bases, with 19 bases between. Looked up from germline, CDR1 is MDHEN and CDR2 is SYDVKM. CDR3 length: 18 amino acids. CDR3 nucleotide sequence: TGTGCCAGCAGTTTCCCTCCCTACAGGGCCCGAAGCACAGATACGCAGTATTTT. This translates into CASSFPPYRARSTDTQYF.

This clone was seen only once. The chain joins TRBV24-1 to TRBJ2-1; tentative D call: TRBD1 (7 bases). This CDR3 comprises 13 residues. Germline loops: CDR1 KGHDR, CDR2 SFDVKD. The V end was cut by 4 bases, the J end by 6 bases, with 9 bases between. The CDR3 protein is CATSDRGANEQFF. CDR3 sequence (DNA): TGTGCCACCAGTGACAGGGGGGCCAATGAGCAGTTCTTC.

This clone was picked up one time. The chain carries TRBV12-2 and TRBJ2-3; the table's D gene call, TRBD2, was not cross checked with the DNA. TRBV12-2 is shown as a pseudogene. This CDR3 contains 19 residues. CDR3 bases: TGTGCAAGTCGCTTGGGAGGATGGGAAGCGGGGGCCAACACAGATACGCAGTATTTT. Its translation is CASRLGGWEAGANTDTQYF.

The chain employs TRBV28 and TRBJ1-2, with 8 bases fitting TRBD1. CDR3 length: 15 residues. V shed 6 bases and J 2 bases; nucleotides not matched to a gene: 8. From germline, CDR1 is MDHEN and CDR2 SYDVKM. In DNA form, the CDR3 reads TGTGCCAGCAGGACCACAGGGGGGGCCAACTATGGCTACACCTTC. Its protein is CASRTTGGANYGYTF.

This clone showed up just once. The rearrangement links TRBV18 to TRBJ2-2; weak D call: TRBD2 (6 bases). The CDR3 loop spans 13 amino acids. The germline CDR1 and CDR2 sequences are KGHSH and LQKENI. V was shortened by 6 bases and J by 7 bases, with 12 bases between the two germline ends. CDR3 sequence: CASSLLAVGELFF. The CDR3 DNA reads TGTGCCAGCTCTCTACTAGCCGTCGGGGAGCTGTTTTTT.

The count of this clone is one. V is TRBV29-1 and J is TRBJ2-5; D is possibly TRBD2 (6 bases). Trimming pared 6 bases from V and 6 bases from J, leaving 17 bases between. Per the germline V gene, CDR1 is SQVTM and CDR2 is ANQGSEA. This CDR3 spans 13 amino acids. CDR3 in amino acids: CSVSVGGPKTQYF. The CDR3 DNA is TGCAGCGTGTCCGTGGGGGGACCAAAGACCCAGTACTTC.

The chain combines TRBV21-1 with TRBJ2-7; the tabulated D call, TRBD1, remains unverified against the DNA. TRBV21-1 is given as a pseudogene. The CDR3 sequence is 15 residues long. CDR3 in amino acids: CASTPKRDRAYEQYF. CDR3 nucleotide sequence: TGTGCCAGCACTCCAAAACGGGACAGAGCCTACGAGCAGTACTTC.